This TCR beta chain was recovered during a study of shared clonotypes between healthy human individuals. Sorted-subset replicate PCR reactions were performed with roughly 200 ng DNA, corresponding to tens of thousands of T cell genomes. Some clones are missing from TCRdb's copy, which holds only in-frame ones; the method was immunoSEQ multiplex PCR. The sample shows some 1.1 million clones, approximately 77% of them seen only once. In the case of this clone: What it binds is not known.

Study results and caveats: The study found roughly 5% of naive CD4 clonotypes shared across four donors.

CDR3 length equals 13 residues. Germline V CDR1 and CDR2: MNHEY, SMNVEV (reference sequence). V was clipped by 4 bases and J by 10 bases, with 16 bases between them. The sequence came from a man aged 18 to 35 in good health. Some clones in this sample may be carry-over from other donors' samples. Sequenced: memory CD4+ T cells from PBMCs. Sample subset: CD45RA-negative fraction. The chain couples TRBV27 to TRBJ1-2; D is perhaps TRBD1 (5 bases). In DNA form, the CDR3 reads TGTGCCAGCAGTTCCAGGGCAGGGCTTAACTACACCTTC. This encodes CASSSRAGLNYTF.